The sequence of this TCR beta chain was determined in a study of shared clonotypes between healthy human individuals (dated by TCRdb to 2018 to 2020). Background on the whole study: The cohort comprised a couple of women and a few men aged 18 to 49 years. For each donor, CD4 naive and CD4 memory were each given three plates, CD8 naive was given two plates, and CD8 memory was given one plate. Blood TCR repertoires of about 5 healthy adults were deeply sequenced to estimate repertoire size and the extent of clonotype sharing between individuals. Different laboratories and diverse techniques were used to prepare libraries and sequence TCR repertoires, to increase sequencing depth and limit assay-specific biases. Between about 0.85 and 9.5 billion PBMCs per donor were obtained by leukapheresis. Overall study results and their limits: Sampling was limited to blood, and TCR repertoires in tissue likely differ from TCR repertoires in blood. Higher generation probabilities were observed for clonotypes shared by all four sorted-subset donors than for non-shared clonotypes. Pairwise subsampling led to the expectation that sequencing depth would affect the degree of clonotype sharing among donors. Incomplete sequencing was indicated by rarefaction of sorted-subset datasets, despite the large sequencing depth. When several donors were compared, the shared fraction of clonotypes was around 5% for naive CD4, more than 3% for naive CD8, 2% to 2.5% for memory CD4, and 0.4% for memory CD8. Larger estimated clonotype richness was generally found for naive subsets than for memory subsets. The small number of donors limited the genetic and exposure-history diversity represented.

Using the deep immunoSEQ assay, multiplex PCR amplified TCR CDR3 regions from genomic DNA. Genomic DNA extracted from each cell subset was distributed evenly over all wells of several immunoSEQ 96-well plates, and each plate served as one replicate. For sorted subsets, approximately 200 ng of genomic DNA, equivalent to some 33,000 T cell genomes, went into each replicate PCR. The purified libraries were quantified using a Qubit 3.0 fluorometer, sized with a Bioanalyzer 2100, and then quantified again using the KAPA Library Quantification kit. Every immunoSEQ 96-well plate was sequenced on a separate single-read 150-cycle Illumina NextSeq 550 flow cell. From the authors' description of their analysis: Because the immunoSEQ output included only junctional sequences and no quality scores, the filtering could not be the same as the filtering used for full-length reads. Sequences were annotated with PyIR, a Python wrapper for IgBLAST v1.9, using IMGT germline references to assign V/J genes and CDR3. Any read was removed if the V/J assignment was weak (E-value above 1e-6), the CDR3 was missing, or the read contained stop codons, out-of-frame junctions, or ambiguous translated residues. V3J clonotypes were defined by identical inferred V gene, J gene, and CDR3 amino acid sequence. The percentage overlap between two repertoires was calculated by dividing the number of shared unique clonotypes by the size of the smaller repertoire. Three approaches were used to assess repertoire richness: RTK rarefaction, the Chao1 estimator, and Recon v2.1 estimates of unobserved clonotypes. Generation probabilities for all TCRbeta clonotypes obtained by the gDNA method from a few donors were computed using OLGA. TCRdb mirrors the immuneACCESS table, restricted to in-frame sequences. Some clones are absent from its copies; in checked studies, under half trace to an unresolved V gene, and the reason for the others is unknown. V, J and clone size were drawn from that table, and D and trimming were deduced from the DNA. This sample is represented by under 1 million clones; over 90% of them were singletons. The ten largest clones capture under 30% of the sample.

A distance of 15 bases separates the germline ends of V and J, which lose 2 bases and 8 bases respectively. CDR1 is given as MNHNY and CDR2 as SVGAGI, both from the germline V gene (reference sequence). From the cysteine through the phenylalanine, the CDR3 covers 14 amino acids. Only CDR3 DNA remains: 42 bases, in frame from the first base. To note about this clone: This clone's antigen is unknown. Within one base of it there is no much larger clone, and no base qualities were kept.

For the CD8 naive samples, CD45RO-negative cells were positively selected for CCR7, yielding a CD45RA+CCR7+ population from which TemRA cells were excluded. The donors were healthy, HIV-negative adults who had no recently reported acute infections or vaccinations. Every donor was a Caucasian adult living in Nashville, Tennessee, USA. Blood was obtained by leukapheresis, after which PBMCs were separated by Ficoll-Histopaque density gradient centrifugation and cryopreserved in liquid nitrogen vapor phase. Analytical flow cytometry was used to check the purity and quantity of each magnetically sorted T cell population. Genomic DNA was isolated from every sorted fraction and measured by UV absorbance on a Nanodrop 2000c.

The sequencing input was naive CD8+ T cells sorted from blood. What this sample's cell subset or site label stands for: CD45RA+CCR7+. This sequence originates from a man in his thirties or forties in good health. The chain links TRBV6-6 with TRBJ1-2; TRBD1 could be the D gene, as 6 bases match. The CDR3 has the sequence CASSYQGGSAGYTF. In nucleotide form, the sequence is TGTGCCAGCAGTTACCAAGGGGGGAGCGCGGGCTACACCTTC.